The entry below describes one TCR beta chain. Per the study methods: Reference gene primer amplification in the assay estimated nucleated cell counts. Profiling relied on immunoSEQ multiplex PCR, and the TCRdb table lists in-frame clones only, not all of them. The DNA was the basis for D and trimming; V, J and clone size are from that table. The sample lists around 57,000 clones; around 88% were seen once. This entry comes from a study of blood T cell repertoires in COVID-19. Trimming left V 3 bases short and J 1 base short, with 10 bases between. CDR3 length: 14 amino acids. The germline V gene encodes CDR1 SGDLS and CDR2 YYNGEE.

Sequenced sample: peripheral blood. This TCR was recovered from a woman at least 80 years old with active COVID-19. The rearrangement joins TRBV9 to TRBJ2-5; D may be TRBD1 (5 bases). The CDR3 nucleotides are TGTGCCAGCAGCGCAGGACAACCCCAAGAGACCCAGTACTTC. It yields the protein CASSAGQPQETQYF.